This entry concerns a single TCR beta chain. This record comes from a study of shared clonotypes between healthy human individuals. V was clipped by 5 bases and J by 1 base, with 10 bases between them. Germline CDR1 and CDR2: SGHRS and YFSETQ. This CDR3 region has 14 residues. Adult Caucasians living in Nashville, Tennessee made up all of the donors. The investigators split CD4+ cells into a CD45RA+ naive subset and a CD45RA-negative memory subset. Investigators spread the genomic DNA of each subset evenly over several immunoSEQ plates. Clones were read by immunoSEQ multiplex PCR, and TCRdb kept only the in-frame ones, dropping some. The repertoire holds 600,000 to 700,000 clones, with around three quarters as singletons.

The sequence was obtained from a woman aged 25 to 39 in good health. Sequencing was performed on memory CD4+ T cells sorted from blood. The subset: CD45RA-negative fraction. The chain links TRBV5-1 to TRBJ2-4; D is possibly TRBD1 or TRBD2 (5 bases each). The CDR3 is CASRGAGAKNIQYF. The DNA of the CDR3 is TGCGCCAGCAGGGGAGCAGGGGCCAAAAACATTCAGTACTTC.